One sample yielded the 30 T cell receptor beta chains listed below, sequenced in a study of T-cell memory formation after mild COVID-19. MiXCR, run by TCRdb on the 5' RACE reads, gives a single entry per CDR3 protein. The table shows around 390,000 distinct CDR3 sequences, with roughly 15% occurring only once. Material for sequencing was PBMCs or a T cell subset sorted from them (not recorded which). These receptors all come from a man aged 18 to 30 who had mild COVID-19 (a few samples of this study predate the infection). Cell type and time point are not known.

V gene TRBV5-5 combines with J gene TRBJ2-7; 9 bases agree with TRBD1. J was trimmed by 3 bases and V by 3 bases; bases with no gene match: 1. This CDR3 has 13 residues. Germline loops: CDR1 SGHKS, CDR2 YYEKEE (reference sequence). DNA of the CDR3: TGTGCCAGCAGCTGGGGACAGGGCTACGAGCAGTACGTC. This codes for CASSWGQGYEQYV.

The chain recombines TRBV7-9 with TRBJ1-6; D may be TRBD1 (5 bases). This CDR3 contains 16 residues. Trimming pared 5 bases from V and 10 bases from J, leaving 21 bases between. Germline V CDR1 and CDR2: SEHNR, FQNEAQ (reference sequence). The CDR3 loop reads CASSQNLGGRGSPLHF. Here the CDR3 DNA reads TGTGCCAGCAGCCAGAACCTCGGCGGCCGGGGCTCACCCCTCCACTTT.

In this sample, this clonotype turned up once. The chain links TRBV6-4 to TRBJ2-7; D is possibly TRBD2 (7 bases). V shed 5 bases and J shed 0 bases, with 14 bases lying between them. The CDR3 is 15 amino acids. From germline, CDR1 is MRHNA and CDR2 SNTAGT. The CDR3 nucleotides read TGTGCCAGCAGTATACAGGGAGGGGGCTCCTACGAGCAGTACTTC. Protein product: CASSIQGGGSYEQYF.

The rearrangement links TRBV14 to TRBJ2-5, with D tentatively TRBD2 (5 bases). CDR3 length: 13 amino acids. Germline-derived CDR1 and CDR2 are SGHDN and FVKESK. The V gene lost 5 bases and the J gene lost 7 bases, with 14 bases spanning the gap. CDR3 amino acids: CASSYSNRGTQYF. The CDR3 region has the DNA TGTGCCAGCAGCTATTCGAACCGGGGGACCCAGTACTTC.

The chain joins TRBV7-2 to TRBJ2-3; 8 bases are shared with TRBD2. This CDR3 spans 16 amino acids. Germline assignment: CDR1 SGHTA and CDR2 FQGNSA. The trim removed 2 bases at V and 2 bases at J, leaving 6 bases unmatched. CDR3 sequence reads: CASSLRRGGSTDTQYF. The CDR3 DNA reads as TGTGCCAGCAGCTTACGCCGGGGGGGGTCCACAGATACGCAGTATTTT.

This sequence joins TRBV7-9 and TRBJ2-3; no reliable D call. The CDR3 length is 15 residues. Germline V gene sequence: CDR1 SEHNR, CDR2 FQNEAQ (reference sequence). Between the trimmed V and J ends, which lost 0 bases and 8 bases, there was a span of 15 bases. CDR3 protein: CASSLAKGWSPTQYF. CDR3 in DNA: TGTGCCAGCAGCTTAGCGAAGGGATGGAGCCCTACGCAGTATTTT.

The table lists this clonotype with a count of one. V and J are TRBV3-1 and TRBJ2-3, with D possibly TRBD2 on 6 matching bases. CDR3 length: 16 residues. The germline V gene encodes CDR1 LGHDT and CDR2 YNNKEL (reference sequence). V was cut by 4 bases and J by 3 bases, with 17 bases left in between. CDR3 DNA sequence: TGTGCCAGCAGCCTCCCGGGACGCGGAGGGACAGATACGCAGTATTTT. The encoded protein is CASSLPGRGGTDTQYF.

The gene calls are TRBV7-9 and TRBJ1-1; tentatively, D is TRBD1 (6 bases). V lost 1 base, J lost 4 bases, and 16 bases lay in between. The CDR3 sequence is 16 residues long. The V gene's germline CDR1 is SEHNR and CDR2 FQNEAQ (reference sequence). CDR3 DNA: TGTGCCAGCAGCTTAGGCGGGGGCCCTCGGGGCACTGAAGCTTTCTTT. It codes for CASSLGGGPRGTEAFF.

V gene TRBV13 combines with J gene TRBJ2-5, with TRBD1 matching 7 bases. V was clipped by 5 bases and J by 0 bases; unmatched bases: 6. The V gene's germline CDR1 is PRHDT and CDR2 FYEKMQ (reference sequence). This CDR3 spans 15 amino acids. The CDR3 sequence: CASSPRTGYQETQYF. The CDR3 nucleotides are TGTGCCAGCAGCCCGCGGACAGGCTACCAAGAGACCCAGTACTTC.

This clonotype has a count of ten or more. The V and J genes are TRBV5-1 and TRBJ2-5; the D gene is possibly TRBD2 (7 bases). This CDR3 has 15 residues. The V end lost 1 base, the J end lost 5 bases, and 15 bases lay between the germline ends. Germline CDR1 and CDR2: SGHRS and YFSETQ. Here the CDR3 DNA reads TGCGCCAGCAGCTTGTTAGGGGGGGCCACGGAGACCCAGTACTTC. Residues: CASSLLGGATETQYF.

This clonotype was detected only a few times. The chain links TRBV5-1 to TRBJ2-3; 10 bases match TRBD2. This CDR3 spans 14 amino acids. The ends lost 4 bases at V and 8 bases at J; junction bases unmatched: 7. Germline values: CDR1 SGHRS, CDR2 YFSETQ. The DNA of the CDR3 is TGCGCCAGCAGCCCCGGGACTAGCGCGAGTACGCAGTATTTT. Its protein is CASSPGTSASTQYF.

This chain connects TRBV7-2 to TRBJ1-2, with 7 nucleotides matching TRBD1. The germline V gene encodes CDR1 SGHTA and CDR2 FQGNSA. Trimming at V came to 3 bases and at J to 0 bases, leaving 10 bases not matched to a gene. This CDR3 comprises 17 residues. CDR3 residues: CASSFPGQLITNYGYTF. The CDR3, as DNA: TGTGCCAGCAGCTTCCCGGGACAGTTAATTACTAACTATGGCTACACCTTC.

This chain joins TRBV6-1 and TRBJ2-7, with D perhaps TRBD1 (6 bases). Germline V gene lookup returns CDR1 MNHNS and CDR2 SASEGT. V lost 6 bases and J lost 4, with 10 bases in between. This CDR3 is built from 12 residues. The DNA of the CDR3 is TGTGCCAGCAGCCGGGGACAATACGAGCAGTACGTC. It translates to CASSRGQYEQYV.

The chain joins TRBV20-1 to TRBJ2-3; 8 bases align to TRBD2. Germline V gene sequence: CDR1 DFQATT, CDR2 SNEGSKA (reference sequence). This CDR3 spans 13 amino acids. V was pared by 6 bases and J by 6 bases, with 8 bases of the junction left unmatched. CDR3 bases: TGCAGTGCACTAGCGGTGCGGACTGATACGCAGTATTTT. Translating it yields CSALAVRTDTQYF.

The CDR3 bases are TGCAGTGCTAGTTTGGGGACCTACGAGCAGTACTTC. As protein: CSASLGTYEQYF. This chain joins TRBV20-1 and TRBJ2-7; no firm D call. The CDR3 runs 12 residues. Between the trimmed V and J ends, which lost 3 bases and 2 bases, there was a span of 8 bases. Germline V lookup: CDR1 DFQATT, CDR2 SNEGSKA (reference sequence).

This chain joins TRBV20-1 and TRBJ1-5; 7 nucleotides match TRBD1. This CDR3 comprises 15 residues. CDR1 is DFQATT, CDR2 SNEGSKA, per germline (reference sequence). The V and J ends lost 2 bases and 3 bases, in that order; junction bases with no gene match: 7. CDR3 DNA: TGCAGTGCTAGACAGACAGGGACCTTCAATCAGCCCCAGCATTTT. Amino acid sequence: CSARQTGTFNQPQHF.

The genes are TRBV5-5 and TRBJ2-6; D gene ambiguous. CDR1 SGHKS and CDR2 YYEKEE come from the germline V gene (reference sequence). Deletions cut 3 bases from V and 2 bases from J, with 9 bases between. CDR3 size: 15 residues. Here the CDR3 DNA reads TGTGCCAGCAGCTCCGCGAACACTGGGGCCAACGTCCTGACTTTC. The encoded protein is CASSSANTGANVLTF.

This clonotype was seen a few times. V usage is TRBV16 and J usage is TRBJ1-1; weak D call: TRBD1 (6 bases). From germline, CDR1 is KGHSY and CDR2 FQNENV. V was cut by 2 bases and J by 0 bases, with 13 bases left in between. This CDR3 spans 16 amino acids. The CDR3 nucleotides are TGTGCCAGCAGCCAAACCACAGGGTGGGTGAACACTGAAGCTTTCTTT. Translation gives CASSQTTGWVNTEAFF.

This clonotype was observed once. The chain couples TRBV7-2 to TRBJ2-7; D call uncertain. This CDR3 comprises 14 residues. Germline V gene sequence: CDR1 SGHTA, CDR2 FQGNSA. Trimming stripped 0 bases from V and 0 bases from J, with 6 bases between. CDR3 coding DNA: TGTGCCAGCAGCTTAGCCGGATACTCCTACGAGCAGTACTTC. This translates into CASSLAGYSYEQYF.

This rearrangement joins TRBV5-4 to TRBJ2-5, with 7 bases matching TRBD1. The V and J ends lost 5 bases and 0 bases, in that order; junction bases with no gene match: 7. Germline values: CDR1 SGHNT, CDR2 YYREEE (reference sequence). This CDR3 comprises 15 residues. This chain's CDR3 is CASSPQGENQETQYF. Written as DNA, the CDR3 is TGTGCCAGCAGTCCCCAGGGGGAGAACCAAGAGACCCAGTACTTC. Together with reference TRBV5-4 and TRBJ2-5, the CDR3 gives the full variable domain: ETGVTQSPTHLIKTRGQQVTLRCSSQSGHNTVSWYQQALGQGPQFIFQYYREEENGRGNFPPRFSGLQFPNYSSELNVNALELDDSALYLCASSPQGENQETQYFGPGTRLLVL.

The chain uses TRBV20-1 and TRBJ2-5; no definite D call. Germline values: CDR1 DFQATT, CDR2 SNEGSKA (reference sequence). V lost 2 bases, J lost 5 bases, and 12 bases lay in between. The CDR3 sequence is 13 residues long. In DNA, the CDR3 is TGCAGTGCTAGAATAGGGCGGTTGGAGACCCAGTACTTC. Translation gives CSARIGRLETQYF.

This chain joins TRBV27 and TRBJ1-2; D not resolved. Between the trimmed V and J ends, which lost 10 bases and 1 base, there was a span of 25 bases. The germline V gene encodes CDR1 MNHEY and CDR2 SMNVEV (reference sequence). The CDR3 has 17 amino acids. The chain's CDR3 is CATFGRSQMSYNYGYTF. The CDR3 nucleotides read TGTGCCACCTTCGGAAGGTCCCAAATGAGCTATAACTATGGCTACACCTTC.

The rearrangement joins TRBV27 to TRBJ1-6; no clear D gene. Germline values: CDR1 MNHEY, CDR2 SMNVEV (reference sequence). CDR3 length equals 13 residues. V dropped 2 bases and J dropped 4 bases, with 3 bases sitting between them. The chain's CDR3 is CASSLLYNSPLHF. Written as DNA, the CDR3 is TGTGCCAGCAGTTTACTGTATAATTCACCCCTCCACTTT.

The chain uses TRBV5-1 and TRBJ2-7; 9 bases match TRBD2. Germline V CDR1 and CDR2: SGHRS, YFSETQ. J lost 2 bases, V lost 3 bases, and 9 bases had no gene match. There are 16 residues in the CDR3. The CDR3 coding sequence is TGCGCCAGCAGCTCGAATAGCGGGGGAATCGCCTACGAGCAGTACTTC. Protein product: CASSSNSGGIAYEQYF.

The chain joins TRBV28 to TRBJ2-1; 10 positions match TRBD2. With 9 bases clipped from V and 7 bases from J, the junction kept 6 bases outside the gene matches. This CDR3 spans 13 amino acids. CDR1 is MDHEN and CDR2 is SYDVKM in the germline V gene. The CDR3 loop is CASLAGGVNEQFF. CDR3 nucleotide sequence: TGTGCCAGTTTAGCGGGGGGTGTGAATGAGCAGTTCTTC. Full variable domain (missing parts from reference TRBV28 and TRBJ2-1): DVKVTQSSRYLVKRTGEKVFLECVQDMDHENMFWYRQDPGLGLRLIYFSYDVKMKEKGDIPEGYSVSREKKERFSLILESASTNQTSMYLCASLAGGVNEQFFGPGTRLTVL.

The rearrangement links TRBV2 to TRBJ1-1; a possible D gene is TRBD1 (5 bases). Trimming shortened V by 11 bases and J by 3 bases, and 13 bases separated the two germline ends. The CDR3 loop spans 12 amino acids. Germline assignment: CDR1 SNHLY and CDR2 FYNNEI. The CDR3 bases are TGTGCCCATGGGACGGAGCACACTGAAGCTTTCTTT. Its protein is CAHGTEHTEAFF.

The V call is TRBV20-1, the J call TRBJ1-6, with D hard to call. V was cut by 0 bases and J by 0 bases, with 12 bases left in between. The germline V gene has CDR1 DFQATT and CDR2 SNEGSKA (reference sequence). This CDR3 spans 17 amino acids. DNA of the CDR3: TGCAGTGCTAGAGATTGGTCAAGGAGCTCCTATAATTCACCCCTCCACTTT. This codes for CSARDWSRSSYNSPLHF.

There are a few counts of this clonotype. The V gene is TRBV4-1, the J gene TRBJ2-6; 7 nucleotides align to TRBD1. Unmatched junction bases numbered 2, after V lost 3 bases and J lost 0 bases. Germline V gene data show CDR1 as MGHRA and CDR2 as YSYEKL. The CDR3 is made up of 16 amino acids. CDR3 amino acids: CASSQYRGSGANVLTF. Here the CDR3 DNA reads TGCGCCAGCAGCCAGTACAGGGGCTCTGGGGCCAACGTCCTGACTTTC.

The chain employs TRBV27 and TRBJ2-7; 11 bases line up with TRBD1. V lost 5 bases, J lost 3 bases, and 3 bases stayed unmatched. Germline lookup yields CDR1 MNHEY and CDR2 SMNVEV (reference sequence). This CDR3 contains 14 residues. The CDR3 region is CASSVGTGGYEQYV. CDR3 coding DNA: TGTGCCAGCAGTGTCGGGACAGGGGGCTACGAGCAGTACGTC.

This clonotype appeared many times. This chain uses TRBV5-4 with TRBJ2-1, with 8 bases fitting TRBD1. CDR3 length: 16 residues. Germline V gene data show CDR1 as SGHNT and CDR2 as YYREEE (reference sequence). The J segment lost 6 bases and the V segment lost 4 bases, leaving 12 bases of the junction unmatched. Written as DNA, the CDR3 is TGTGCCAGCAGCCCCCCCGGGCAGGGGGCGATCAATGAGCAGTTCTTC. As protein: CASSPPGQGAINEQFF.